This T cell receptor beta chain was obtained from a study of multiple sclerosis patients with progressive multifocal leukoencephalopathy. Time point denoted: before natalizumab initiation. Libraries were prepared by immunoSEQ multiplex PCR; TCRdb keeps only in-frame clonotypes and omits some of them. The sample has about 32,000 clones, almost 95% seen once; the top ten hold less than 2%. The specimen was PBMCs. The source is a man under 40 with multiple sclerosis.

The CDR3 protein is CASSQPGTGKNIQYF. The CDR3 bases are TGCGCCAGCAGCCAACCCGGGACAGGGAAAAACATTCAGTACTTC. This sequence joins TRBV4-1 and TRBJ2-4; 9 positions agree with TRBD1. V trimming: 2 bases; J trimming: 4 bases; junction bases outside the gene matches: 3. Germline loops: CDR1 MGHRA, CDR2 YSYEKL. The CDR3 is 15 amino acids.